This T cell receptor (beta chain) was captured in a study of tumor-infiltrating lymphocytes in localized non-small cell lung cancer. This table comes from immunoSEQ multiplex PCR, and its TCRdb copy is limited to in-frame clones, with some not included. Of tens of thousands of clones in the sample, 69% are singletons; the top ten hold roughly 14%. The V end was cut by 8 bases, the J end by 0 bases, with 7 bases between. The CDR3 is made up of 12 amino acids. Germline values: CDR1 SNHLY, CDR2 FYNNEI. This receptor was obtained from a human donor with non-small cell lung cancer. Sequenced input: lung tumor tissue. The chain combines TRBV2 with TRBJ1-1, with a possible D match to TRBD1 (5 bases). CDR3 protein: CASRGLNTEAFF. The CDR3 DNA reads as TGTGCCAGCCGGGGACTGAACACTGAAGCTTTCTTT.